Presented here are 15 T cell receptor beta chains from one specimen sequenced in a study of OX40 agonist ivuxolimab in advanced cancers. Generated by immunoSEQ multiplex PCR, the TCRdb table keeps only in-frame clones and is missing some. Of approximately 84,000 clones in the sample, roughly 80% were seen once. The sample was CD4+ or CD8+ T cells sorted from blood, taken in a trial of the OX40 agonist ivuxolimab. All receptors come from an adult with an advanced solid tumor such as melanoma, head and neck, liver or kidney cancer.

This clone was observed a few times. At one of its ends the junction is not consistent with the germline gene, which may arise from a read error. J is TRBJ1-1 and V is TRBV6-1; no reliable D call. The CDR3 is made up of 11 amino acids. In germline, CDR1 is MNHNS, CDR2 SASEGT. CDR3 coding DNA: TGTGCCAGCAGTGAATATCGCGATTTCTCCTTT. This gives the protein CASSEYRDFSF.

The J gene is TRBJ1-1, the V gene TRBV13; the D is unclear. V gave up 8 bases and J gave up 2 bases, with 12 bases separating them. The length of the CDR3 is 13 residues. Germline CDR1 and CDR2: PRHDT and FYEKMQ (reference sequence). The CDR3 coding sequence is TGTGCCAGCGCGAAGGACGTTAACACTGAAGCTTTCTTT. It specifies CASAKDVNTEAFF.

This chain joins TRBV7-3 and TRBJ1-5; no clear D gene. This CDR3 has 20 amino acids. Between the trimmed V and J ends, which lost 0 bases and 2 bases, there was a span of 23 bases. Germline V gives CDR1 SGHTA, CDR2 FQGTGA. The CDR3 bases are TGTGCCAGCAGCTTAACCCCCGTGGTATTAGAGGCTAGTGGCAATCAGCCCCAGCATTTT. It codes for CASSLTPVVLEASGNQPQHF.

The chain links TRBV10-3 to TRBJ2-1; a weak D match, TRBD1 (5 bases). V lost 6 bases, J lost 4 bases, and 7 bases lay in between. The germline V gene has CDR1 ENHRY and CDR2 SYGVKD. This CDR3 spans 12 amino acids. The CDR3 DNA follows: TGTGCCATCAGACAGGATTACAATGAGCAGTTCTTC. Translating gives CAIRQDYNEQFF.

The CDR3 spells CASTPGVKDNSPLHF. The CDR3 nucleotides are TGTGCCAGTACCCCGGGGGTTAAAGATAATTCACCCCTCCACTTT. The chain has TRBV19 and TRBJ1-6; D possibly corresponds to TRBD1 (5 bases). Germline V CDR1 and CDR2: LNHDA, SQIVND (reference sequence). The germline V and J ends were trimmed by 7 bases and 5 bases, with 15 bases remaining between them. The CDR3 length is 15 residues.

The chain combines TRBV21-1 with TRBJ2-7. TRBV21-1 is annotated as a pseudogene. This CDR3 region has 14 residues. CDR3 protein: CASSDRDRFYEQYV. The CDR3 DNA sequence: TGTGCCAGCAGCGACCGGGACCGCTTCTACGAGCAGTACGTC.

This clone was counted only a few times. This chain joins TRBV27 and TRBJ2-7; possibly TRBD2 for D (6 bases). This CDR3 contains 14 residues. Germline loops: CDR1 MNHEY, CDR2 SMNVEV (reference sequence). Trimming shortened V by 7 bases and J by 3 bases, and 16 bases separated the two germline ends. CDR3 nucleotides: TGTGCCAGCACTCGACTAGGGGCCTACTACGAGCAGTACTTC. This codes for CASTRLGAYYEQYF.

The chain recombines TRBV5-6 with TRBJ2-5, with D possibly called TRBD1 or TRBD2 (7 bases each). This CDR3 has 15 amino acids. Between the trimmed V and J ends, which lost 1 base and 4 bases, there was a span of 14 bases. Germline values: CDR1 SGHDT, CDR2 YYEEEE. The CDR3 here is CASSLTQGRGETQYF. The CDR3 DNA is TGTGCCAGCAGCTTGACACAGGGGAGGGGAGAGACCCAGTACTTC.

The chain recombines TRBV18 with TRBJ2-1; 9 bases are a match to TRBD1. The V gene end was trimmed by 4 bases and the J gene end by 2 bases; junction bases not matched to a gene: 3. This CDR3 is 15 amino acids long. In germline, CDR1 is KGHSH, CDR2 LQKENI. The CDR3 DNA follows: TGTGCCAGCTCACTAGGACAGGGGCCCTACAATGAGCAGTTCTTC. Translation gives CASSLGQGPYNEQFF.

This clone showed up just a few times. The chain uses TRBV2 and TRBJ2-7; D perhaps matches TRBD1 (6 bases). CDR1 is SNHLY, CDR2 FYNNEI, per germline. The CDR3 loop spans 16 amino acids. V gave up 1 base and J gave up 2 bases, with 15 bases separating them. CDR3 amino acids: CASSEVWGTPTYEQYV. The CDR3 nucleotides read TGTGCCAGCAGTGAAGTATGGGGGACACCCACCTACGAGCAGTACGTC.

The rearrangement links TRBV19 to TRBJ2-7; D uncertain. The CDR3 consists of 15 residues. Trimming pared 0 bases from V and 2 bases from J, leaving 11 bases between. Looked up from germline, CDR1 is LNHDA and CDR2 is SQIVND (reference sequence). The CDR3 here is CASSIEDRATYEQYF. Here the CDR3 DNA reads TGTGCCAGTAGTATAGAGGACCGAGCTACCTACGAGCAGTACTTC.

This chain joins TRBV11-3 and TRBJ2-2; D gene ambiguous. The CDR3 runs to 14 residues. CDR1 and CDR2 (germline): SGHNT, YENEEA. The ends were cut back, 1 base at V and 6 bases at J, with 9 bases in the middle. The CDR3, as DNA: TGTGCCAGCAGCTTAGGTCTAGTGTCCGGGGAGCTGTTTTTT. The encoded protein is CASSLGLVSGELFF.

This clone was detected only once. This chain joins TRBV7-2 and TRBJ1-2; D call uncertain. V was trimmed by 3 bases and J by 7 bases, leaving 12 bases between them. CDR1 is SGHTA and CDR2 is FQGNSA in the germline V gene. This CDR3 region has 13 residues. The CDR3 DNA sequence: TGTGCCAGCAGCTTTAGTTTGGAAGCTGGCTACACCTTC. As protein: CASSFSLEAGYTF.

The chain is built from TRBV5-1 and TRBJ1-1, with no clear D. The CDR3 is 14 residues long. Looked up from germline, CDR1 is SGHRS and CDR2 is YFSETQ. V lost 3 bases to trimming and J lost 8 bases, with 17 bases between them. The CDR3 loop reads CASSSNFEDTEAFF. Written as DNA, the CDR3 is TGCGCCAGCAGCTCCAATTTTGAGGATACGGAAGCTTTCTTT.

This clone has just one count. CDR3 protein: CASSQGGNEQFF. The CDR3 DNA is TGTGCCAGCAGCCAAGGAGGCAATGAGCAGTTCTTC. V gene TRBV4-2 combines with J gene TRBJ2-1; D is unclear. The ends were cut back, 1 base at V and 6 bases at J, with 4 bases in the middle. The CDR3 spans 12 residues. Germline-derived CDR1 and CDR2 are LGHNA and YNFKEQ.